The text below deals with one T cell receptor (beta chain). Its target is not known. Germline assignment: CDR1 MDHEN and CDR2 SYDVKM. The CDR3 loop spans 15 amino acids. Trimming pared 2 bases from V and 3 bases from J, leaving 10 bases between. The data belong to a study of T-cell reconstitution after alpha-beta-depleted transplantation in children. Whole-study results and caveats: At the one-year point after transplant, T-cell counts and TCRbeta diversity were found to come mostly from T cells that had been newly produced.

Unique molecular identifiers featured in how the TCRbeta library was prepared. TCRdb used MiXCR to reprocess the PCR reads, holding one entry per CDR3 protein. The repertoire consists of hundreds of thousands of distinct CDR3 sequences, with around 15% occurring once and the leading ten covering just under 30%. This receptor was identified in a boy younger than two who had a stem cell transplant for Wiskott-Aldrich syndrome, so the T cells may come from the graft donor. Sample: PBMCs, mostly from graft donor cells, taken 360 days after TCRalphabeta/CD19-depleted stem cell transplant. The V and J genes are TRBV28 and TRBJ2-2; D possibly corresponds to TRBD1 (5 bases). CDR3 amino acids: CASSLVQVHTGELFF. CDR3 DNA: TGTGCCAGCAGTTTAGTACAGGTCCACACCGGGGAGCTGTTTTTT. Together with reference TRBV28 and TRBJ2-2, the CDR3 gives the full variable domain: DVKVTQSSRYLVKRTGEKVFLECVQDMDHENMFWYRQDPGLGLRLIYFSYDVKMKEKGDIPEGYSVSREKKERFSLILESASTNQTSMYLCASSLVQVHTGELFFGEGSRLTVL.